Given below is one TCR beta chain in context. This sample is drawn from a study of T cells in Graves' hyperthyroidism and ophthalmopathy. TCR beta CDR3 regions were amplified from RNA transcripts. Carried out on the TCR CDR3, a first-round RT-PCR used the HTBI primer set. Each CDR3 protein is one row after TCRdb ran MiXCR on the multiplex PCR reads. The repertoire holds around 700,000 distinct CDR3 sequences, with roughly 32% as singletons. Germline lookup yields CDR1 LNHDA and CDR2 SQIVND (reference sequence). The ends were cut back, 6 bases at V and 1 base at J, with 12 bases in the middle. The CDR3 contains 14 residues. Uncontrolled infection, other autoimmune disease, pregnancy or lactation disqualified patients from enrolment.

The TCR originated in a woman between 40 and 55 years old with Graves' hyperthyroidism. The sequencing input was blood. The V and J genes are TRBV19 and TRBJ1-1; D remains unclear. The CDR3 is CASSTTEGNTEAFF. The CDR3 nucleotides are TGTGCCAGTAGCACAACGGAGGGGAACACTGAAGCTTTCTTT.